Shown below are 16 T cell receptor beta chains from a single sample sequenced in a study of shared clonotypes between healthy human individuals. Clones were sequenced by immunoSEQ multiplex PCR, and TCRdb holds only the in-frame ones, with some missing. The sample shows 2 million to 2.5 million clones, about 94% of them seen only once. The naive CD8 population came from CD45RO-negative cells selected for CCR7, without terminally differentiated effector memory CD45RA+ cells. Sequencing was carried out using naive CD8+ T cells sorted from blood. The receptors here all came from a young man in good health.

This CDR3 reads CASSRDRGFYGYTF. Here the CDR3 DNA reads TGTGCCAGCAGCAGAGACAGGGGGTTCTATGGCTACACCTTC. The chain uses TRBV7-9 and TRBJ1-2; 9 positions agree with TRBD1. The CDR3 loop spans 14 amino acids. Germline CDR1 SEHNR, CDR2 FQNEAQ (reference sequence). V lost 5 bases to trimming and J lost 4 bases; unmatched junction nucleotides: 5.

The V and J genes are TRBV13 and TRBJ2-5; unclear D gene. The CDR3 length is 13 residues. Germline values: CDR1 PRHDT, CDR2 FYEKMQ (reference sequence). Trimming stripped 7 bases from V and 2 bases from J, with 11 bases between. CDR3 DNA sequence: TGTGCCAGCACCCGCCTGGAGCAAGAGACCCAGTACTTC. Protein product: CASTRLEQETQYF.

This clone has a handful of counts. The same CDR3 arises from other DNA sequences in this sample as well. The rearrangement uses TRBV9 and TRBJ2-2; possibly TRBD1 for D (6 bases). Germline V gene data show CDR1 as SGDLS and CDR2 as YYNGEE. The CDR3 contains 14 residues. V was cut by 0 bases and J by 5 bases, with 8 bases left in between. In nucleotides, the CDR3 is TGTGCCAGCAGCGTAGGAGGGGGTACCGGGGAGCTGTTTTTT. It specifies CASSVGGGTGELFF.

The chain uses TRBV4-1 and TRBJ1-1, with D unclear. V was clipped by 4 bases and J by 3 bases, with 15 bases between them. The CDR3 covers 15 residues. Germline CDR1 MGHRA, CDR2 YSYEKL. In DNA, the CDR3 is TGCGCCAGCAGCCCCGACCAAGGAGAGTACACTGAAGCTTTCTTT. Translated: CASSPDQGEYTEAFF.

The gene calls are TRBV5-5 and TRBJ1-6; 7 nucleotides align to TRBD1. Germline values: CDR1 SGHKS, CDR2 YYEKEE (reference sequence). J lost 7 bases, V lost 0 bases, and 4 bases had no gene match. The CDR3 consists of 15 residues. The CDR3 spells CASSLDTGENSPLHF. CDR3 coding DNA: TGTGCCAGCAGCTTGGATACAGGGGAAAATTCACCCCTCCACTTT.

This clone occurred once. This chain links TRBV9 with TRBJ2-2; D gene unclear. The CDR3 is 15 residues long. The V and J ends lost 4 bases and 1 base respectively, with 11 bases between them. The germline V gene encodes CDR1 SGDLS and CDR2 YYNGEE. DNA for the CDR3: TGTGCCAGCAGCCGGGCAGTTCTGAACACCGGGGAGCTGTTTTTT. It translates to CASSRAVLNTGELFF.

A remark on this clone: This specimen includes other DNA sequences encoding the same CDR3. The chain combines TRBV5-1 with TRBJ2-7, with D tentatively TRBD1 (6 bases). Trimming removed 0 bases at V and 3 bases at J, with 10 bases between. The CDR3 sequence is 14 residues long. Germline V lookup: CDR1 SGHRS, CDR2 YFSETQ. CDR3 DNA sequence: TGCGCCAGCAGCTTGGGGGACACGAGCTACGAGCAGTACTTC. This translates into CASSLGDTSYEQYF.

This chain connects TRBV4-1 to TRBJ2-1, with 7 bases lining up with TRBD2. The length of the CDR3 is 15 residues. V lost 6 bases, J lost 7 bases, and 12 bases stayed unmatched. Per the germline V gene, CDR1 is MGHRA and CDR2 is YSYEKL. The CDR3 bases are TGCGCCAGCAGATCCGGGACTACCCTGGGGAATGAGCAGTTCTTC. Its translation: CASRSGTTLGNEQFF.

This chain links TRBV7-2 with TRBJ2-7, with 7 bases matching TRBD2. CDR1 and CDR2 from the germline V gene are SGHTA and FQGNSA. This CDR3 region has 14 residues. V shed 1 base and J 3 bases; nucleotides not matched to a gene: 3. The CDR3 sequence: CASSLVVAGYEQYF. The CDR3 bases are TGTGCCAGCAGCTTAGTGGTAGCGGGCTACGAGCAGTACTTC.

The rearrangement uses TRBV7-9 and TRBJ2-3; 9 bases line up with TRBD2. Germline V gives CDR1 SEHNR, CDR2 FQNEAQ (reference sequence). The trim removed 1 base at V and 5 bases at J, leaving 7 bases unmatched. The CDR3 totals 16 residues. This CDR3 is CASSLGASGVEDTQYF. As DNA, the CDR3 is TGTGCCAGCAGCTTAGGAGCTAGCGGGGTGGAAGATACGCAGTATTTT.

The V call is TRBV6-5, the J call TRBJ2-1, with D uncertain. V lost 2 bases, J lost 6 bases, and 11 bases lay in between. Per germline, CDR1 MNHEY and CDR2 SVGAGI. The CDR3 length is 14 residues. The CDR3 nucleotides are TGTGCCAGCAGTTACGGTGAAAGAATCAATGAGCAGTTCTTC. Translation gives CASSYGERINEQFF.

This rearrangement joins TRBV10-1 to TRBJ2-1, with 14 bases lining up with TRBD2. Germline trimming cut 4 bases from V and 2 bases from J; bases unmatched to any gene: 7. This CDR3 contains 18 residues. Germline V gives CDR1 WNHNN, CDR2 SYGVQD (reference sequence). This CDR3 reads CASSAGTSGGPPYNEQFF. In DNA form, the CDR3 reads TGCGCCAGCAGTGCTGGGACTAGCGGGGGCCCACCCTACAATGAGCAGTTCTTC.

This chain links TRBV9 with TRBJ1-1; D perhaps matches TRBD1 (5 bases). From germline, CDR1 is SGDLS and CDR2 YYNGEE. CDR3 length: 14 residues. V lost 2 bases and J 3 bases, leaving 11 bases between the germline ends. For the CDR3, the DNA is TGTGCCAGCAGCGTCATCATGGGGGACACTGAAGCTTTCTTT. Protein: CASSVIMGDTEAFF. Filled out from reference TRBV9 and TRBJ1-1, the complete variable domain reads DSGVTQTPKHLITATGQRVTLRCSPRSGDLSVYWYQQSLDQGLQFLIQYYNGEERAKGNILERFSAQQFPDLHSELNLSSLELGDSALYFCASSVIMGDTEAFFGQGTRLTVV.

This chain links TRBV28 with TRBJ2-7, with a tentative D call TRBD1 (5 bases). Trimming took 3 bases from V and 2 from J, leaving 14 bases between them. The germline gives CDR1 MDHEN, CDR2 SYDVKM. This CDR3 is 15 amino acids long. The CDR3 nucleotides are TGTGCCAGCAGTTTCCAGGGTTCGTTCCCCTACGAGCAGTACTTC. Protein: CASSFQGSFPYEQYF.

In DNA, the CDR3 is TGTGCCACCAGACAGGGCGACGAGCAGTACTTC. Translation: CATRQGDEQYF. The chain couples TRBV6-1 to TRBJ2-7, with 7 bases fitting TRBD1. V was clipped by 10 bases and J by 5 bases; unmatched bases: 5. CDR3 length: 11 residues. CDR1 is MNHNS, CDR2 SASEGT, per germline.

This sequence joins TRBV4-1 and TRBJ2-2; 7 nucleotides line up with TRBD1. Unmatched junction bases numbered 5, after V lost 1 base and J lost 3 bases. CDR1 MGHRA and CDR2 YSYEKL come from the germline V gene. The CDR3 runs 16 residues. CDR3 bases: TGCGCCAGCAGCCAAGGACAGGGTAGGGACACCGGGGAGCTGTTTTTT. Translated, it gives CASSQGQGRDTGELFF.